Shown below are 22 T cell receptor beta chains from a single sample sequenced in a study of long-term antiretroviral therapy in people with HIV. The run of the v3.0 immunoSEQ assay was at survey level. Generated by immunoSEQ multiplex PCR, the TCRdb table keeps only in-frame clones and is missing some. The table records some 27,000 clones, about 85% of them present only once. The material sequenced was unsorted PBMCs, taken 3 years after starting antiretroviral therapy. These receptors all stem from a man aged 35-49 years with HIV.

The CDR3 nucleotides are TGTGCCAGCAGCTCAACAGGGGGAAGAGGCTACACCTTC. Protein product: CASSSTGGRGYTF. This rearrangement joins TRBV7-9 to TRBJ1-2; 8 nucleotides match TRBD1. Per germline, CDR1 SEHNR and CDR2 FQNEAQ (reference sequence). The trim removed 4 bases at V and 8 bases at J, leaving 6 bases unmatched. This CDR3 is built from 13 residues.

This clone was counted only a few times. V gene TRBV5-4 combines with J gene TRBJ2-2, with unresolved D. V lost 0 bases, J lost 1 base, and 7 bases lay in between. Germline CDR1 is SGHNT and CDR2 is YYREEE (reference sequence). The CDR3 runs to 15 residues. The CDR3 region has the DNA TGTGCCAGCAGCTTGGGGCCCGGGAACACCGGGGAGCTGTTTTTT. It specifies CASSLGPGNTGELFF.

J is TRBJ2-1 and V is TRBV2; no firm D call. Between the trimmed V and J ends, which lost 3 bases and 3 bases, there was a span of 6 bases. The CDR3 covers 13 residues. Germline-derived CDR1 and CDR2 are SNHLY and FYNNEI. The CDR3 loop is CASSEVVYNEQFF. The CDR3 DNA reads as TGTGCCAGCAGTGAGGTGGTCTACAATGAGCAGTTCTTC.

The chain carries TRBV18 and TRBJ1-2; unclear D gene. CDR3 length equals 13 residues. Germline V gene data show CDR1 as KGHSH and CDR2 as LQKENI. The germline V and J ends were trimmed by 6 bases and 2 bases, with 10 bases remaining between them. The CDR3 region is CASSLDPNYGYTF. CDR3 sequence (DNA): TGTGCCAGCTCCCTCGATCCGAACTATGGCTACACCTTC.

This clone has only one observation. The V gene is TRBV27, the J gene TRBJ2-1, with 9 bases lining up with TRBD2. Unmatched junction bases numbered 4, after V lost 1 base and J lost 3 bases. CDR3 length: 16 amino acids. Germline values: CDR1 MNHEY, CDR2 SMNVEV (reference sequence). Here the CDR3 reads CASSLFPSGIYNEQFF. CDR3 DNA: TGTGCCAGCAGTTTATTCCCTAGCGGGATCTACAATGAGCAGTTCTTC.

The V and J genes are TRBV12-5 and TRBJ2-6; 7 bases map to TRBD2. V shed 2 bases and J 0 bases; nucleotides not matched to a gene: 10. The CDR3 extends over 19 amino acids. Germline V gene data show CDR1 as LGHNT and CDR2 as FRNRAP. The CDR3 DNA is TGTGCTAGTGGTTTGTGGGGAGCGGGGCAAATCTCTGGGGCCAACGTCCTGACTTTC. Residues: CASGLWGAGQISGANVLTF.

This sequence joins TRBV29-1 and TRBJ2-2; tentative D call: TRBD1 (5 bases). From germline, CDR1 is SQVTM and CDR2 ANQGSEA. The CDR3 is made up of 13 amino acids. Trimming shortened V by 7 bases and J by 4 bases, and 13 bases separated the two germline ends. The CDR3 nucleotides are TGCAGCGCAATAGGAAGGGGCACCGGGGAGCTGTTTTTT. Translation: CSAIGRGTGELFF.

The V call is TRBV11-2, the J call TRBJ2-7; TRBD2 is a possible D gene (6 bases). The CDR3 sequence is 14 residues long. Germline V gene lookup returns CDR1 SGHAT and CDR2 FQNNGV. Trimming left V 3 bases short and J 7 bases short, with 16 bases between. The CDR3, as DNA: TGTGCCAGCAGCTTGGGGACGGGGAGGTGGGAGCAGTACTTC. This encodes CASSLGTGRWEQYF. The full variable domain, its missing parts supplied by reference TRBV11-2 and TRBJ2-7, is EAGVAQSPRYKIIEKRQSVAFWCNPISGHATLYWYQQILGQGPKLLIQFQNNGVVDDSQLPKDRFSAERLKGVDSTLKIQPAKLEDSAVYLCASSLGTGRWEQYFGPGTRLTVT.

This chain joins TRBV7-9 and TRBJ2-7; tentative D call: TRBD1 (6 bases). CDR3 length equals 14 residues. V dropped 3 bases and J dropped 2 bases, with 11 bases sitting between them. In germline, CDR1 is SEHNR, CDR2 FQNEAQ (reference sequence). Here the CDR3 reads CASSFGQHPYEQYF. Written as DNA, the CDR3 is TGTGCCAGCAGCTTCGGACAGCACCCCTACGAGCAGTACTTC.

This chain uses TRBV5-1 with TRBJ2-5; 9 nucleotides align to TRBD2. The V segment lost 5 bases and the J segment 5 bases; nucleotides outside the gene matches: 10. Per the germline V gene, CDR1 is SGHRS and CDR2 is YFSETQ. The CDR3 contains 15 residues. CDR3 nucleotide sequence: TGCGCCAGCAGTTACGAGCTAGCGGGAATTGAGACCCAGTACTTC. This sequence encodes CASSYELAGIETQYF.

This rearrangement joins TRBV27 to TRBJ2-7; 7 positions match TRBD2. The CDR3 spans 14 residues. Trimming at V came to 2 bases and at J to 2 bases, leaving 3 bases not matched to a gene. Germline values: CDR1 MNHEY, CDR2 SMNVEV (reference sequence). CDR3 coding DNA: TGTGCCAGCAGTTTAGGAGCGGGAACCTACGAGCAGTACTTC. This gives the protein CASSLGAGTYEQYF.

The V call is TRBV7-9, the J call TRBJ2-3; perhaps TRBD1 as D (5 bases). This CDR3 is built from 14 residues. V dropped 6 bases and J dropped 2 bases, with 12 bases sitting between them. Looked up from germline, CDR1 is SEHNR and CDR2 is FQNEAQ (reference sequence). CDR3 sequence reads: CASSFDSPTDTQYF. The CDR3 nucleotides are TGTGCCAGCAGTTTCGACAGCCCCACAGATACGCAGTATTTT.

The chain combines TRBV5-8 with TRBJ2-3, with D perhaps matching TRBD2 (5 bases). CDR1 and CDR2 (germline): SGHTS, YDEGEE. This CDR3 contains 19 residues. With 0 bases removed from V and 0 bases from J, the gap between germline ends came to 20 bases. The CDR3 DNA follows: TGTGCCAGCAGCTTGGACTTAAATACCCGGGAATCTAGCACAGATACGCAGTATTTT. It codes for CASSLDLNTRESSTDTQYF.

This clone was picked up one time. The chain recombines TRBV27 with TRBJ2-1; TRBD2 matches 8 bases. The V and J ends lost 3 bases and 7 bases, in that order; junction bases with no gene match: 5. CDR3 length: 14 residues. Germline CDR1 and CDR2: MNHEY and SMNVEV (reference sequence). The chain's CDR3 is CASSLGGLVNEQFF. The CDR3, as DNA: TGTGCCAGCAGTTTGGGGGGACTAGTGAATGAGCAGTTCTTC.

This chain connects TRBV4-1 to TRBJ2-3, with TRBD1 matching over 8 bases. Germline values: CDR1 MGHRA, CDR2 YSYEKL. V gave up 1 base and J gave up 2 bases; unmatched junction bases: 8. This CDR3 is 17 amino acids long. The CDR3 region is CASSQGRQGYFTDTQYF. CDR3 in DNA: TGCGCCAGCAGCCAAGGGAGACAGGGGTATTTCACAGATACGCAGTATTTT.

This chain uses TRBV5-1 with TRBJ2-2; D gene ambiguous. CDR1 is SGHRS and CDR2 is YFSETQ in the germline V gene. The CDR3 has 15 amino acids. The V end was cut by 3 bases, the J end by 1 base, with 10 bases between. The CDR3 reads CASSSYERNTGELFF. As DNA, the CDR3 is TGCGCCAGCAGCTCCTATGAGCGGAACACCGGGGAGCTGTTTTTT.

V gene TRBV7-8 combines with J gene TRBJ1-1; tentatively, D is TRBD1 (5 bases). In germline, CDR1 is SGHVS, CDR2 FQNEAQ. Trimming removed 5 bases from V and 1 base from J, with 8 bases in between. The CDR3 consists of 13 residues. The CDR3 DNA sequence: TGTGCCAGCAGCATTACAGGGAACACTGAAGCTTTCTTT. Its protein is CASSITGNTEAFF.

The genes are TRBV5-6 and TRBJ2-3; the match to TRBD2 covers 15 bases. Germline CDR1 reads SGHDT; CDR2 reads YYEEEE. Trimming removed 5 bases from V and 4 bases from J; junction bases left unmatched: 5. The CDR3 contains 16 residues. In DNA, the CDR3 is TGTGCCAGCAGTTCGGGACTAGCGGGAGGCCCAGATACGCAGTATTTT. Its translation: CASSSGLAGGPDTQYF.

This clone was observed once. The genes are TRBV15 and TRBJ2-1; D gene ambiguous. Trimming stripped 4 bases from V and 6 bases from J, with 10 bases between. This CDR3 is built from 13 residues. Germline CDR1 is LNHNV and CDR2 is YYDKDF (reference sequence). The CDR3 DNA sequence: TGTGCCACCAGCATGTCCAGAGTCAATGAGCAGTTCTTC. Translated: CATSMSRVNEQFF.

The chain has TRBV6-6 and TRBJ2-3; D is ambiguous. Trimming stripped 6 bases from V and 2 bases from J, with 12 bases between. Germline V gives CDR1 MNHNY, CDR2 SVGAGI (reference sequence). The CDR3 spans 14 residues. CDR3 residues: CASSLTRVTDTQYF. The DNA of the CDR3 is TGTGCCAGCAGCCTTACACGGGTCACAGATACGCAGTATTTT.

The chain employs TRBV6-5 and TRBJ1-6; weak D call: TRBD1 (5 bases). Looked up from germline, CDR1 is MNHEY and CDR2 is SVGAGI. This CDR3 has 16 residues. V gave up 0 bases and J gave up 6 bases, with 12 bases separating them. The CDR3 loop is CASSYSNGRVNSPLHF. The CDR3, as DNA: TGTGCCAGCAGTTACTCGAACGGCAGGGTTAATTCACCCCTCCACTTT.

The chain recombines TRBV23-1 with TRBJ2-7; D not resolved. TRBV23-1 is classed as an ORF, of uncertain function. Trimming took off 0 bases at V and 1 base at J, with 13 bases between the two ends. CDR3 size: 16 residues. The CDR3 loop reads CASSQSIKGWSYEQYF. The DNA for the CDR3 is TGCGCCAGCAGTCAATCGATAAAAGGATGGTCCTACGAGCAGTACTTC.